The 10 T cell receptor beta chains listed next were all sequenced from one sample in a study of blood T cells in healthy people across ages. A second PCR of 7 to 11 cycles used a sample-barcoded 5' primer and a J-beta primer mix. Each CDR3 protein is one row after TCRdb ran MiXCR on the 5' RACE reads. The table lists hundreds of thousands of distinct CDR3 sequences, around a fifth of them singletons. The sequenced sample was blood. The receptors stem from a man between 70 and 80 years old in good health.

This clonotype occurred a few times. The chain uses TRBV7-9 and TRBJ2-5; D possibly corresponds to TRBD1 (5 bases). With the DNA end fitting TRBJ2-7 better, the J assignment may be wrong. Germline V gene sequence: CDR1 SEHNR, CDR2 FQNEAQ (reference sequence). CDR3 length: 14 amino acids. The DNA for the CDR3 is TGTGCCAGCAGCTTATTAGGGGCCACCTACGAGCAGTACTTC. Protein product: CASSLLGATYEQYF.

V and J are TRBV7-2 and TRBJ1-2; no reliable D call. CDR1 SGHTA and CDR2 FQGNSA come from the germline V gene. V was pared by 5 bases and J by 8 bases, with 12 bases between. This CDR3 has 12 residues. The CDR3 DNA reads as TGTGCCAGCAGCACGGGCCTCTGGGGCTACACCTTC. Its protein is CASSTGLWGYTF. Complete variable domain (other parts from reference TRBV7-2 and TRBJ1-2): GAGVSQSPSNKVTEKGKDVELRCDPISGHTALYWYRQSLGQGLEFLIYFQGNSAPDKSGLPSDRFSAERTGGSVSTLTIQRTQQEDSAVYLCASSTGLWGYTFGSGTRLTVV.

In DNA, the CDR3 is TGTGCCAGCAGCTTGGGACTAGCGGGGATTAGCACAGATACGCAGTATTTT. This codes for CASSLGLAGISTDTQYF. The chain combines TRBV5-5 with TRBJ2-3, with TRBD2 identical over 11 bases. Germline trimming cut 0 bases from V and 0 bases from J; bases unmatched to any gene: 3. The CDR3 is 17 amino acids. Germline V gives CDR1 SGHKS, CDR2 YYEKEE (reference sequence).

The rearrangement links TRBV5-1 to TRBJ2-5; D possibly corresponds to TRBD1 (6 bases). Near its end, the DNA agrees better with TRBJ2-1, so the J call may be wrong. This CDR3 has 15 residues. Germline V gene lookup returns CDR1 SGHRS and CDR2 YFSETQ. CDR3 nucleotides: TGCGCCAGCATTAGGGATGGGCTCGCAGGGGATGAGCAGTTCTTC. It encodes CASIRDGLAGDEQFF.

This clonotype was detected a few times. The DNA of the CDR3 is TGCAGCGTTGTTGGGGTAGCGGGAGGGTATGAGCAGTTCTTC. Translated: CSVVGVAGGYEQFF. This chain links TRBV29-1 with TRBJ2-5; 11 bases are a match to TRBD2. The J call may be wrong; the DNA end is better matched by TRBJ2-1. This CDR3 contains 14 residues. The germline V gene encodes CDR1 SQVTM and CDR2 ANQGSEA.

The genes are TRBV11-2 and TRBJ2-1; 14 bases match TRBD2. Germline values: CDR1 SGHAT, CDR2 FQNNGV. Germline trimming cut 5 bases from V and 11 bases from J; bases unmatched to any gene: 11. This CDR3 has 16 residues. The CDR3 loop reads CASSTSGTSGSNKQFF. CDR3 in DNA: TGTGCCAGCAGCACCTCCGGGACTAGCGGGAGTAATAAGCAGTTCTTC.

The V gene is TRBV20-1, the J gene TRBJ1-1; D is undetermined. The CDR3 length is 13 residues. The germline V gene has CDR1 DFQATT and CDR2 SNEGSKA (reference sequence). V lost 3 bases, J lost 0 bases, and 8 bases lay in between. The CDR3 nucleotides are TGCAGTGCTAGGTCGGGTGTGAACACTGAAGCTTTCTTT. Protein product: CSARSGVNTEAFF.

This clonotype was detected once. The gene calls are TRBV28 and TRBJ1-2, with D perhaps TRBD1 (5 bases). V was shortened by 4 bases and J by 6 bases, with 27 bases between the two germline ends. The CDR3 is 18 amino acids. Germline V gene lookup returns CDR1 MDHEN and CDR2 SYDVKM. Written as DNA, the CDR3 is TGTGCCAGCAGTTCCCCCGGGGGTTTTGACATGGGAAGCGATGGCTACACCTTC. It yields the protein CASSSPGGFDMGSDGYTF.

The chain has TRBV6-5 and TRBJ2-3, with 8 bases matching TRBD1. The CDR3 sequence is 15 residues long. Germline lookup yields CDR1 MNHEY and CDR2 SVGAGI. The V segment lost 6 bases and the J segment 2 bases; nucleotides outside the gene matches: 7. Written as DNA, the CDR3 is TGTGCCAGCAGAGCTGGACAGGGATACACAGATACGCAGTATTTT. This sequence encodes CASRAGQGYTDTQYF.

The chain is built from TRBV2 and TRBJ2-1; D remains ambiguous. The CDR3 is 16 residues long. Germline V gives CDR1 SNHLY, CDR2 FYNNEI. The V end lost 6 bases, the J end lost 2 bases, and 17 bases lay between the germline ends. This chain's CDR3 is CASSVQRLDTYNEQFF. DNA of the CDR3: TGTGCCAGCAGCGTCCAGAGGTTGGATACCTACAATGAGCAGTTCTTC.